This T cell receptor (beta chain) emerged from a study of blood T cell repertoires in COVID-19 (dated by TCRdb to the early 2020s). Describing the broader study: Collaborator samples came from the United States, Italy and Spain and covered acute and convalescent phases of COVID-19. Samples were obtained from the ongoing ImmuneRACE study (first 160 participants) and from over 1,000 subjects provided by 6 global collaborators. The repertoires were made available in a free public database intended to serve as a resource for research on the immune response to SARS-CoV-2. The sample metadata nearly always contained a de-identified subject ID, COVID-19 status, age in years and sex. HLA class I and class II types, where available, came from metadata supplied by the sample provider rather than from assay-based typing. The material from the prospective study consisted of cDNA or gDNA derived from T cells, B-cell-depleted T cells, or PBMCs. Deeply sampled blood TCRbeta repertoires from subjects exposed to, actively infected with, or recovered from COVID-19 were included in the dataset.

Whole blood was collected in K2EDTA tubes by collaborating institutions according to the institutions' own protocols. For TCRbeta analysis, collaborator samples were shipped as frozen whole blood, as isolated PBMCs, or as DNA extracted from either sample type. TCRbeta CDR3 regions were amplified from genomic DNA by means of the immunoSEQ Assay, a bias-controlled multiplex PCR. The original methods were these. The number of nucleated cells in each sample was estimated by amplification of reference gene primers within the assay. To quantify the absolute abundance of each unique TCRbeta CDR3 rearrangement, sequence reads were collapsed and filtered. For each sample, productive Simpson clonality was calculated by taking the square root of Simpson's diversity index across productive rearrangements. The immuneACCESS repertoire file appears here via TCRdb, limited to in-frame rearrangements. These files lack a portion of the clones; in checked studies, under half of the deficit traces to unresolved V genes, and the cause of the others is not known. D and trimming come from the DNA, and the V and J calls and clone size come from that table. This sample holds 30,000 to 35,000 clones; 85% were observed only once. The leading ten clones occupy 13% to 15% of the sample.

Turning to this clone: Its antigen is still unknown. Qualities for individual bases were not recorded, and no much larger clone is one base off.

The paper's findings and limits, for the study overall: How much clinical and demographic metadata was included differed by source and by participant, and the metadata was provided uncurated.

At the junction V is shortened by 5 bases and J by 2 bases, with 12 bases in between. In the germline V gene, CDR1 corresponds to MNHEY and CDR2 to SVGAGI. Including the terminal cysteine and phenylalanine, the CDR3 comprises 14 residues. Solely the CDR3 DNA is kept, with 42 bases framed from the first base. Sequencing input: peripheral blood. The source is a human donor with acute or convalescent COVID-19. The donor label of this sample is uncertain. The sequence joins TRBV6-5 to TRBJ1-2, with a weak D call of TRBD1 (6 bases match). The CDR3 is CASSQLDRNYGYTF. In nucleotides, the sequence is TGTGCCAGCAGTCAACTGGACAGAAACTATGGCTACACCTTC.